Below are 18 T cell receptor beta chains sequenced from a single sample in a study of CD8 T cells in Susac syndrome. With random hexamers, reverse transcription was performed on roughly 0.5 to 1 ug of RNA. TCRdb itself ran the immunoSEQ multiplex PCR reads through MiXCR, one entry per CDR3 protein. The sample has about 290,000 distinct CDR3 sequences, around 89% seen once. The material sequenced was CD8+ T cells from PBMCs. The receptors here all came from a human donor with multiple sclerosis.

CDR3 DNA sequence: TGCGCCAGCAGCTTGGATTGGGACAGGAACACTGAAGCTTTCTTT. This gives the protein CASSLDWDRNTEAFF. This chain links TRBV5-1 with TRBJ1-1; 7 nucleotides match TRBD1. The CDR3 has 15 amino acids. CDR1 is SGHRS, CDR2 YFSETQ, per germline. Trimming cost V 0 bases and J 1 base; bases outside gene matches: 3.

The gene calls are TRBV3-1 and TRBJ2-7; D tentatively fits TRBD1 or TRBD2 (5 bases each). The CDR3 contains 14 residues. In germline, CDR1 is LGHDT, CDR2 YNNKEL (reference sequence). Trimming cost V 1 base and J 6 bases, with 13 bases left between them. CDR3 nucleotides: TGTGCCAGCAGCCAAGGACAGAGGGACGGCGAGCAGTACTTC. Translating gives CASSQGQRDGEQYF.

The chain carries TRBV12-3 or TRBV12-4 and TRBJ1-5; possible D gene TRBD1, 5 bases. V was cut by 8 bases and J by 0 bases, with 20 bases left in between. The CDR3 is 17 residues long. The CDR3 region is CASYRGRYGYSNQPQHF. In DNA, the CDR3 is TGTGCCAGCTACCGGGGCCGATACGGTTATAGCAATCAGCCCCAGCATTTT.

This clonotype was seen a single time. The CDR3 loop reads CASSASLDYNEQFF. For the CDR3, the DNA is TGTGCCAGCAGCGCCTCGTTGGACTACAATGAGCAGTTCTTC. The chain is built from TRBV7-2 and TRBJ2-1, with no clear D. Germline values: CDR1 SGHTA, CDR2 FQGNSA. The CDR3 extends over 14 amino acids. V lost 5 bases to trimming and J lost 3 bases, with 11 bases between them.

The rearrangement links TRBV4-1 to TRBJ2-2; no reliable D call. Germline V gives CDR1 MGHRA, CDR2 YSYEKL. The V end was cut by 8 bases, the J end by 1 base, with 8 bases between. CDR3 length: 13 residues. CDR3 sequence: CASHNGNTGELFF. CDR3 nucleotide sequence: TGCGCCAGCCACAACGGGAACACCGGGGAGCTGTTTTTT.

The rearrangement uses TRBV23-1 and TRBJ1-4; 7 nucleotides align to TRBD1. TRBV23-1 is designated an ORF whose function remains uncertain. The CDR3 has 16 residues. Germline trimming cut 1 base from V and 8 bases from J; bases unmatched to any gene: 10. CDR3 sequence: CASSQYTGALGEKLFF. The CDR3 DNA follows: TGCGCCAGCAGTCAATACACAGGGGCTCTCGGGGAAAAACTGTTTTTT.

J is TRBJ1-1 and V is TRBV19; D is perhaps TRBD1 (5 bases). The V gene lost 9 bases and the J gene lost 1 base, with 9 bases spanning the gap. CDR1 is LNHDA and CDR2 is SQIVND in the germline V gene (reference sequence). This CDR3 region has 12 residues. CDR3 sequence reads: CASETENTEAFF. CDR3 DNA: TGTGCCAGCGAGACAGAGAACACTGAAGCTTTCTTT.

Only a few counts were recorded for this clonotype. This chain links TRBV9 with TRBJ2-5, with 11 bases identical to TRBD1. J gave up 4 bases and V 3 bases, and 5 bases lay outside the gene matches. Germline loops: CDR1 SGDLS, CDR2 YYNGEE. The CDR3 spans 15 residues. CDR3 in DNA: TGTGCCAGCAGCGGCGGACAGGGGGCTGGAGAGACCCAGTACTTC. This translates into CASSGGQGAGETQYF.

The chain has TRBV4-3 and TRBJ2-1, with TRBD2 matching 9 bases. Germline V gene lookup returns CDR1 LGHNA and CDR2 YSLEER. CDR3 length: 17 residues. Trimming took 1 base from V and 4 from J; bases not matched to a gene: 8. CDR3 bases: TGCGCCAGCAGCCAAGCCTTAGCGGGGGATCCGTACAATGAGCAGTTCTTC. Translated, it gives CASSQALAGDPYNEQFF.

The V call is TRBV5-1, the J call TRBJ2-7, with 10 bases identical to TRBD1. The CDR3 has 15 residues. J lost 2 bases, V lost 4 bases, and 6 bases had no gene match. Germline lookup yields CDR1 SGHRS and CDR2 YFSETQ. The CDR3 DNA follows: TGCGCCAGCAGCCGCATGGGACAGGGGCCCTACGAGCAGTACTTC. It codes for CASSRMGQGPYEQYF.

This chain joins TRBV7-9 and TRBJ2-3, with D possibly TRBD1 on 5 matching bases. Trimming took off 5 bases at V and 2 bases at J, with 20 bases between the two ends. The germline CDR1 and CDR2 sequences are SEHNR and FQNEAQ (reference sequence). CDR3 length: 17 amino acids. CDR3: CASSIPRQKVATDTQYF. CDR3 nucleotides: TGTGCCAGCAGCATACCTCGACAGAAGGTAGCCACAGATACGCAGTATTTT.

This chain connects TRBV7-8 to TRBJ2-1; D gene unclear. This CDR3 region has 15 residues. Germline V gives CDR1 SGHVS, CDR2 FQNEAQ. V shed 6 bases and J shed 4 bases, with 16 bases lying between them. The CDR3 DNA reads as TGTGCCAGCAGTTACGGTCAAGCGTGGTACAATGAGCAGTTCTTC. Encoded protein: CASSYGQAWYNEQFF.

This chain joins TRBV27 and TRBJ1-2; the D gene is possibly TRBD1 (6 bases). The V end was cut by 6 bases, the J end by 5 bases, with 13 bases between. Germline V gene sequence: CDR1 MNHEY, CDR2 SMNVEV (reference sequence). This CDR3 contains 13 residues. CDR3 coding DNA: TGTGCCAGCAGGCCACAGGGACCTTATGGCTACACCTTC. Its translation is CASRPQGPYGYTF.

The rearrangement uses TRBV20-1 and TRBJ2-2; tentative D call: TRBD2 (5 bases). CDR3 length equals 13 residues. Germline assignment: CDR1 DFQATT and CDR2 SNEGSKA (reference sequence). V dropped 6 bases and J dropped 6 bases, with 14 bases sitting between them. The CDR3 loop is CSANSREAGELFF. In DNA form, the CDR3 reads TGCAGTGCGAACTCGAGGGAAGCCGGGGAGCTGTTTTTT.

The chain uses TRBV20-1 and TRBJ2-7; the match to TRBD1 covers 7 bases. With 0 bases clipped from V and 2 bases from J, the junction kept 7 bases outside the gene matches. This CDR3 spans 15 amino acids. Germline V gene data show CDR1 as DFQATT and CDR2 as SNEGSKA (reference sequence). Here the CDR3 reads CSARDKTGPTYEQYF. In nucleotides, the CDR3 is TGCAGTGCTAGAGACAAGACAGGGCCAACCTACGAGCAGTACTTC.

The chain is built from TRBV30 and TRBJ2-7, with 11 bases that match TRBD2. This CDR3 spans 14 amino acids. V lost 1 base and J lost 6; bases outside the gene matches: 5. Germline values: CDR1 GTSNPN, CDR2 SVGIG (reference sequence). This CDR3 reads CAWSEAGTSGEQYF. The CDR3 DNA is TGTGCCTGGAGTGAAGCCGGGACTAGCGGCGAGCAGTACTTC. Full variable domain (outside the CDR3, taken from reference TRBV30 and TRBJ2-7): SQTIHQWPATLVQPVGSPLSLECTVEGTSNPNLYWYRQAAGRGLQLLFYSVGIGQISSEVPQNLSASRPQDRQFILSSKKLLLSDSGFYLCAWSEAGTSGEQYFGPGTRLTVT.

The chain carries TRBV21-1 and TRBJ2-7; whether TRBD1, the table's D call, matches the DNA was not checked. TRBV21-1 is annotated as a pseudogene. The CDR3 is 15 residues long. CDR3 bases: TGTGCCAGCAGACCCTATAAGGACAGGGAGGTCGAGCAGTACTTC. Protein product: CASRPYKDREVEQYF.

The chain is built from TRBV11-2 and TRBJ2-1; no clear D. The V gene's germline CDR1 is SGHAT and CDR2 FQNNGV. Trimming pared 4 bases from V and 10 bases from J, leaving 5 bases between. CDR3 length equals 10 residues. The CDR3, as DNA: TGTGCCAGCAGCTCCTGGGAGCAGTTCTTC. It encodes CASSSWEQFF.